The 31 T cell receptor beta chains presented below share a single source sample, sequenced in a study of blood T cell repertoires in COVID-19. TCRdb's copy holds only in-frame clones and misses some; the assay was immunoSEQ multiplex PCR. This table holds 150,000 to 200,000 clones, roughly nine tenths found once. Material: PBMCs or T cells enriched from blood (not recorded which). Receptor source: a middle-aged woman with acute COVID-19.

The chain is built from TRBV21-1 and TRBJ2-7; the table names TRBD2, a call not compared with the DNA. TRBV21-1 is annotated as a pseudogene. The CDR3 runs to 15 residues. The CDR3 loop is CASTLAPGDHYEQYF. The CDR3 DNA is TGTGCCAGCACCCTGGCCCCGGGAGATCACTACGAGCAGTACTTC.

The chain recombines TRBV29-1 with TRBJ2-3; 10 nucleotides agree with TRBD2. This CDR3 contains 15 residues. Losses at the gene ends were 4 bases for V and 0 bases for J; bases not matched to a gene: 4. The germline V gene has CDR1 SQVTM and CDR2 ANQGSEA. The CDR3 region has the DNA TGCAGCGTTGGGACTAGCGGAGCTAGCACAGATACGCAGTATTTT. Translation: CSVGTSGASTDTQYF.

V and J are TRBV6-4 and TRBJ2-3; 8 bases agree with TRBD1. The CDR3 has 14 amino acids. Germline assignment: CDR1 MRHNA and CDR2 SNTAGT. With V trimmed by 6 bases and J by 1 base, 3 bases remained unmatched. This chain's CDR3 is CASSPTGGTDTQYF. Here the CDR3 DNA reads TGTGCCAGCAGCCCGACAGGGGGCACAGATACGCAGTATTTT.

The chain recombines TRBV10-3 with TRBJ2-1; TRBD2 agrees at 14 bases. This CDR3 has 14 residues. Germline-derived CDR1 and CDR2 are ENHRY and SYGVKD. J lost 7 bases, V lost 7 bases, and 3 bases had no gene match. CDR3 DNA: TGTGCCATCAAGGGGACTAGCGGGAGTAATGAGCAGTTCTTC. Amino acids: CAIKGTSGSNEQFF.

The rearrangement links TRBV12-3 or TRBV12-4 to TRBJ2-1, with a tentative D call TRBD2 (5 bases). V dropped 3 bases and J dropped 6 bases, with 9 bases sitting between them. This CDR3 comprises 13 residues. The CDR3 DNA follows: TGTGCCAGCAGTTTGGGTCGGGGCAATGAGCAGTTCTTC. Residues: CASSLGRGNEQFF.

This chain links TRBV5-5 with TRBJ1-5, with 10 positions matching TRBD1. Trimming took 4 bases from V and 6 from J; bases not matched to a gene: 7. This CDR3 contains 15 residues. CDR1 is SGHKS and CDR2 is YYEKEE in the germline V gene (reference sequence). CDR3 bases: TGTGCCAGCAGCGCGACAGGGGGCTTGGGTCAGCCCCAGCATTTT. Translated, it gives CASSATGGLGQPQHF.

The chain carries TRBV19 and TRBJ2-7, with D maybe TRBD1 (5 bases). CDR1 is LNHDA, CDR2 SQIVND, per germline (reference sequence). The length of the CDR3 is 14 residues. V lost 5 bases and J lost 3, with 14 bases in between. Here the CDR3 reads CASSHGPRGYEQYF. The CDR3 nucleotides are TGTGCCAGTAGTCACGGGCCAAGGGGCTACGAGCAGTACTTC.

This CDR3 reads CASRVGLAYEQYF. The CDR3 nucleotides read TGTGCCAGCAGGGTCGGACTCGCCTACGAGCAGTACTTC. The chain employs TRBV28 and TRBJ2-7; TRBD2 might be the D (5 bases). In germline, CDR1 is MDHEN, CDR2 SYDVKM. V lost 6 bases to trimming and J lost 2 bases, with 11 bases between them. This CDR3 is built from 13 residues.

The chain combines TRBV29-1 with TRBJ2-1, with D perhaps assigned TRBD1 or TRBD2 (10 bases each). The CDR3 totals 18 residues. V lost 7 bases and J lost 4, with 29 bases in between. The germline V gene encodes CDR1 SQVTM and CDR2 ANQGSEA. The CDR3 protein is CSAAGQGRTSGPYNEQFF. In nucleotides, the CDR3 is TGCAGCGCCGCGGGACAGGGGAGGACTAGCGGACCTTACAATGAGCAGTTCTTC.

The chain is built from TRBV5-1 and TRBJ1-1; no reliable D call. The V and J ends lost 7 bases and 0 bases respectively, with 10 bases between them. Germline V gives CDR1 SGHRS, CDR2 YFSETQ. The CDR3 covers 13 residues. The CDR3 loop reads CASRLAMNTEAFF. The CDR3, as DNA: TGCGCCAGCCGCCTGGCCATGAACACTGAAGCTTTCTTT.

The J gene is TRBJ1-2, the V gene TRBV19; TRBD1 aligns across 9 bases. The CDR3 extends over 15 amino acids. Germline V gene lookup returns CDR1 LNHDA and CDR2 SQIVND (reference sequence). Trimming cost V 4 bases and J 4 bases; bases outside gene matches: 7. The DNA for the CDR3 is TGTGCCAGTAGTAACACCGGGACAGGGACCTATGGCTACACCTTC. Amino acids: CASSNTGTGTYGYTF.

This clone appeared a few times. The chain employs TRBV2 and TRBJ1-4, with TRBD1 matching over 12 bases. Germline CDR1 reads SNHLY; CDR2 reads FYNNEI. This CDR3 has 15 residues. V lost 6 bases and J lost 6; bases outside the gene matches: 5. As DNA, the CDR3 is TGTGCCAGCAGCAGGGACAGGGGGCAATATGAAAAACTGTTTTTT. Amino acids: CASSRDRGQYEKLFF. Based on the CDR3 plus reference TRBV2 and TRBJ1-4, the full variable domain is EPEVTQTPSHQVTQMGQEVILRCVPISNHLYFYWYRQILGQKVEFLVSFYNNEISEKSEIFDDQFSVERPDGSNFTLKIRSTKLEDSAMYFCASSRDRGQYEKLFFGSGTQLSVL.

J is TRBJ2-3 and V is TRBV4-1; D is undetermined. This CDR3 spans 16 amino acids. From germline, CDR1 is MGHRA and CDR2 YSYEKL. Trimming took off 4 bases at V and 2 bases at J, with 16 bases between the two ends. The DNA for the CDR3 is TGCGCCAGCAGCCCCCCCCTACTTTTTTACACAGATACGCAGTATTTT. This codes for CASSPPLLFYTDTQYF.

The chain recombines TRBV15 with TRBJ1-2; 7 positions match TRBD1. The CDR3 is 15 amino acids. V was pared by 0 bases and J by 8 bases, with 9 bases of the junction left unmatched. Germline V gives CDR1 LNHNV, CDR2 YYDKDF (reference sequence). The DNA for the CDR3 is TGTGCCACCAGCAGAGACTGGGTAACAGGGGAAGGCTACACCTTC. As protein: CATSRDWVTGEGYTF.

This chain uses TRBV2 with TRBJ2-7; the match to TRBD2 covers 8 bases. J lost 6 bases, V lost 2 bases, and 12 bases had no gene match. The CDR3 is 16 residues long. The V gene's germline CDR1 is SNHLY and CDR2 FYNNEI. The CDR3 protein is CASSETPLAGSSEQYF. The CDR3 DNA follows: TGTGCCAGCAGTGAAACCCCCCTAGCGGGCTCAAGCGAGCAGTACTTC.

This sequence joins TRBV3-1 (or the pseudogene TRBV3-2) and TRBJ1-3, with 8 positions matching TRBD1. CDR1 is LGHDT and CDR2 is YNNKEL in the germline V gene (reference sequence). The CDR3 has 15 amino acids. V shed 5 bases, J shed 0 bases, and the junction held 3 bases outside the gene matches. The CDR3, as DNA: TGTGCCAGCAGCACAGGGGGGACCTCTGGAAACACCATATATTTT. This codes for CASSTGGTSGNTIYF.

V usage is TRBV6-2 or TRBV6-3 and J usage is TRBJ2-7, with 9 bases fitting TRBD2. The ends lost 0 bases at V and 6 bases at J; junction bases unmatched: 6. Germline assignment: CDR1 MNHEY and CDR2 SVGEGT. The CDR3 is 15 amino acids. CDR3 loop: CASSYSEREVAEQYF. CDR3 bases: TGTGCCAGCAGTTACTCGGAGCGGGAGGTTGCCGAGCAGTACTTC.

The chain has TRBV28 and TRBJ1-2; D is uncertain. CDR3 length equals 12 residues. Trimming removed 2 bases at V and 4 bases at J, with 5 bases between. CDR1 and CDR2 (germline): MDHEN, SYDVKM. CDR3 amino acids: CASSLAVYGYTF. In nucleotides, the CDR3 is TGTGCCAGCAGTTTAGCAGTCTATGGCTACACCTTC.

This clone has just one count. V gene TRBV2 combines with J gene TRBJ2-1; D perhaps matches TRBD1 (6 bases). This CDR3 is 15 amino acids long. From germline, CDR1 is SNHLY and CDR2 FYNNEI. Trimming left V 3 bases short and J 5 bases short, with 14 bases between. The CDR3 bases are TGTGCCAGCAGTGATATGGACAGACAACACAATGAGCAGTTCTTC. Its protein product is CASSDMDRQHNEQFF.

The chain employs TRBV7-9 and TRBJ2-7; tentative D call: TRBD2 (5 bases). CDR3 size: 14 residues. V was shortened by 5 bases and J by 0 bases, with 11 bases between the two germline ends. Germline CDR1 and CDR2: SEHNR and FQNEAQ (reference sequence). Here the CDR3 reads CASSGDGNSYEQYF. The CDR3 region has the DNA TGTGCCAGCAGCGGAGACGGGAACTCCTACGAGCAGTACTTC.

The CDR3 here is CASSRIIGSFRDRSYQPQHF. CDR3 in DNA: TGTGCCAGCAGCCGAATAATAGGCTCCTTCCGGGACAGGAGCTATCAGCCCCAGCATTTT. The J gene is TRBJ1-5, the V gene TRBV21-1; TRBD1 is taken as the D call from the table, unchecked against the DNA. TRBV21-1 counts as a pseudogene. The CDR3 is 20 residues long.

The chain uses TRBV19 and TRBJ1-5, with D hard to call. Trimming took off 3 bases at V and 3 bases at J, with 9 bases between the two ends. This CDR3 is built from 14 residues. Germline CDR1 is LNHDA and CDR2 is SQIVND (reference sequence). CDR3: CASSISVPNQPQHF. CDR3 nucleotides: TGTGCCAGTAGTATTTCGGTCCCCAATCAGCCCCAGCATTTT.

The chain uses TRBV1 and TRBJ1-6. TRBV1 is reported as a pseudogene. There are 12 residues in the CDR3. The CDR3 region has the DNA TGCACCAGCGGGGAGGGGAATTCACCCCTCCACTTT. This gives the protein CTSGEGNSPLHF.

The chain recombines TRBV28 with TRBJ2-7; 8 nucleotides match TRBD1. V shed 10 bases, J shed 4 bases, and the junction held 12 bases outside the gene matches. Germline V gene data show CDR1 as MDHEN and CDR2 as SYDVKM. The CDR3 covers 14 residues. The CDR3 DNA reads TGTGCCACCATACCCAGGGGGCTGTCGTACGAGCAGTACTTC. It translates to CATIPRGLSYEQYF.

V gene TRBV12-3 or TRBV12-4 combines with J gene TRBJ1-1, with D possibly TRBD1 on 6 matching bases. The CDR3 totals 12 residues. With 6 bases removed from V and 7 bases from J, the gap between germline ends came to 12 bases. The CDR3: CASRLGTNEAFF. CDR3 nucleotides: TGTGCCAGCAGACTCGGGACAAATGAAGCTTTCTTT.

The chain employs TRBV5-1 and TRBJ1-1; D gene unclear. Germline V CDR1 and CDR2: SGHRS, YFSETQ. V lost 4 bases to trimming and J lost 4 bases, with 11 bases between them. The CDR3 is 13 residues long. In nucleotides, the CDR3 is TGCGCCAGCAGCCAAACGGGAGTCACTGAAGCTTTCTTT. Its translation is CASSQTGVTEAFF.

This sequence joins TRBV11-2 and TRBJ2-5, with 8 bases identical to TRBD2. V trimming: 2 bases; J trimming: 2 bases; junction bases outside the gene matches: 7. The CDR3 has 16 amino acids. Germline V CDR1 and CDR2: SGHAT, FQNNGV. The CDR3 nucleotides are TGTGCCAGCAGCTTATTCGGCGGGAGGAAACAAGAGACCCAGTACTTC. Translated, it gives CASSLFGGRKQETQYF.

This clone was counted a few times. V and J are TRBV28 and TRBJ2-1, with a weak D call TRBD2 (6 bases). Germline V gene sequence: CDR1 MDHEN, CDR2 SYDVKM. V shed 5 bases and J shed 4 bases, with 12 bases lying between them. The CDR3 totals 14 residues. CDR3 region: CASSRQTRYNEQFF. CDR3 coding DNA: TGTGCCAGCAGTCGACAGACTAGGTACAATGAGCAGTTCTTC.

As for this clone: A read error may account for a junction end that differs from germline. The chain employs TRBV7-8 and TRBJ2-5; 11 bases are shared with TRBD1. The CDR3 spans 13 residues. The V gene's germline CDR1 is SGHVS and CDR2 FQNEAQ. CDR3 residues: CASSADRGRPQDF. The CDR3 region has the DNA TGTGCCAGCAGCGCGGACAGGGGGCGCCCCCAGGACTTC.

The chain carries TRBV11-3 and TRBJ2-3; 11 nucleotides match TRBD1. Losses at the gene ends were 3 bases for V and 5 bases for J; bases not matched to a gene: 7. Germline V gene sequence: CDR1 SGHNT, CDR2 YENEEA. The CDR3 totals 16 residues. CDR3 protein: CASSFGTGGLEDTQYF. In nucleotides, the CDR3 is TGTGCCAGCAGCTTTGGGACAGGGGGTCTGGAAGATACGCAGTATTTT.

The chain combines TRBV30 with TRBJ2-1; the match to TRBD1 covers 7 bases. Germline V CDR1 and CDR2: GTSNPN, SVGIG (reference sequence). Trimming at V came to 7 bases and at J to 6 bases, leaving 6 bases not matched to a gene. CDR3 size: 12 residues. CDR3 nucleotides: TGTGCCTTGGTGAGGGGGCTCAATGAGCAGTTCTTC. Its translation: CALVRGLNEQFF.